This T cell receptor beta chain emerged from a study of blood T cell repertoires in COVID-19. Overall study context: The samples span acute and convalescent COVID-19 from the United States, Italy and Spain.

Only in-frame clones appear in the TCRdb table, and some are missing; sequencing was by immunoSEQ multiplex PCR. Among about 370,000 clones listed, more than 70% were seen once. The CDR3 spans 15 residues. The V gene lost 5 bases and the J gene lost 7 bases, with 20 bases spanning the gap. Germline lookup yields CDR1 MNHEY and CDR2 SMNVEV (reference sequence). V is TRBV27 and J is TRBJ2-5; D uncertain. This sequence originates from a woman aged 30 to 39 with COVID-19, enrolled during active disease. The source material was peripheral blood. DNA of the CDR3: TGTGCCAGCAGTCCCCTTGATCTGGGTACGGGGACCCAGTACTTC. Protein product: CASSPLDLGTGTQYF.